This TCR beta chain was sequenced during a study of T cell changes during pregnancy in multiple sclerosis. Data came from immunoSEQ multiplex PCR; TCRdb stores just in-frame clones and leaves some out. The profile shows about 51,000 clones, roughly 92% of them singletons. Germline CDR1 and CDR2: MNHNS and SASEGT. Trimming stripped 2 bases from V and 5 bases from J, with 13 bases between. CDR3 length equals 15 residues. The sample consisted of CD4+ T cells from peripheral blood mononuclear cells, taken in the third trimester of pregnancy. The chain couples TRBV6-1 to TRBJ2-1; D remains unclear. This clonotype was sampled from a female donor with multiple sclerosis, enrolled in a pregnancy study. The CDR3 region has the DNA TGTGCCAGCAGTGAAATCTTTTCTACAGACAATGAGCAGTTCTTC. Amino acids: CASSEIFSTDNEQFF.